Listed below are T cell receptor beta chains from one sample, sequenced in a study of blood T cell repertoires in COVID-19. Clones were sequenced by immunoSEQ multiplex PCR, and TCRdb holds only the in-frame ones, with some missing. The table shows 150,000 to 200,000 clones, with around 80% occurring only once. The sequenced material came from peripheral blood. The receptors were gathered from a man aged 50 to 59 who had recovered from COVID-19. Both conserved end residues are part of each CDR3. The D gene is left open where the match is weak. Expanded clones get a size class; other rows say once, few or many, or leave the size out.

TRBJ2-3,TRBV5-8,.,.,CASSLGGISDTQYF,TGTGCCAGCAGCTTGGGCGGGATATCGGATACGCAGTATTTT
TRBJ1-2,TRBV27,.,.,CASSLVWGDYGYTF,TGTGCCAGCAGTTTAGTCTGGGGGGACTATGGCTACACCTTC
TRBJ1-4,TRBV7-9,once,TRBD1,CASSLLNSGTGDEKLFF,TGTGCCAGCAGCCTATTGAATTCCGGGACAGGGGATGAAAAACTGTTTTTT
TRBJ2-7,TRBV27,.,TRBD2,CASSLNPRLAGGWYEQYF,TGTGCCAGCAGTTTGAACCCGAGGCTAGCGGGAGGATGGTACGAGCAGTACTTC
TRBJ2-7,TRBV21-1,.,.,CASSFGAWAPSSYEQYF,TGTGCCAGCAGTTTTGGGGCGTGGGCCCCAAGCTCCTACGAGCAGTACTTC
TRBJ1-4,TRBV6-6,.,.,CASSQRSTNEKLFF,TGTGCCAGCAGTCAGAGATCAACTAATGAAAAACTGTTTTTT
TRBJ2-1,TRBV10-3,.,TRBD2,CAISDPREGLSNEQFF,TGTGCCATCAGTGACCCCCGGGAGGGCCTATCAAATGAGCAGTTCTTC
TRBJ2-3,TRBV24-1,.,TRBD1,CATSDPGRRGSTDTQYF,TGTGCCACCAGTGACCCTGGTCGCAGGGGGAGCACAGATACGCAGTATTTT
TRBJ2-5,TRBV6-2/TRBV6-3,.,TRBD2,CASSYGDGGRASGETQYF,TGTGCCAGCAGTTACGGAGACGGCGGGAGGGCCTCTGGAGAGACCCAGTACTTC
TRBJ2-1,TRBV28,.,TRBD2,CASSLSSGGGFWFF,TGTGCCAGCAGTTTATCGTCTGGGGGGGGATTTTGGTTCTTC
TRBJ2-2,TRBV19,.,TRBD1,CASHTGVHGELFF,TGTGCCAGTCACACAGGGGTCCACGGGGAGCTGTTTTTT
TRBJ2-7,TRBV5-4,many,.,CASSLNGEEQYF,TGTGCCAGCAGCTTGAACGGGGAAGAGCAGTACTTC
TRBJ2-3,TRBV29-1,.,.,CSVEFGGTDTQYF,TGCAGCGTTGAATTCGGCGGGACAGATACGCAGTATTTT
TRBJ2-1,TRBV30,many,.,CAWSVSARRHEQFF,TGTGCCTGGAGTGTTTCGGCGAGGAGGCATGAGCAGTTCTTC
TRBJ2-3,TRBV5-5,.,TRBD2,CASSLGRLAGARESDTQYF,TGTGCCAGCAGCCTGGGAAGACTAGCGGGAGCCCGTGAGTCAGATACGCAGTATTTT
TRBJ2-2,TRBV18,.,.,CASSPSGVNTGELFF,TGTGCCAGCTCACCATCCGGGGTGAACACCGGGGAGCTGTTTTTT
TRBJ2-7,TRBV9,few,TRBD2,CASSPTTSGRAYEQYF,TGTGCCAGCAGCCCCACCACTAGCGGGAGAGCCTACGAGCAGTACTTC
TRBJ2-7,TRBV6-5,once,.,CASSPRTDSYEQYF,TGTGCCAGCAGTCCCCGGACTGATTCCTACGAGCAGTACTTC
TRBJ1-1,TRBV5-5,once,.,CASKEWVQGEAFF,TGTGCCAGTAAAGAGTGGGTTCAGGGGGAAGCTTTCTTT
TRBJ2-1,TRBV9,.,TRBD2,CASSVDPGGVGLAGVREQFF,TGTGCCAGCAGCGTAGATCCAGGGGGCGTAGGTCTAGCGGGAGTCAGGGAGCAGTTCTTC
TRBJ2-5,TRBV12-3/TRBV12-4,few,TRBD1,CASSLGQKETQYF,TGTGCCAGCAGTTTGGGACAGAAAGAGACCCAGTACTTC
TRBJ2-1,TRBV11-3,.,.,CASSAGDNNEQFF,TGTGCCAGCAGCGCAGGGGACAACAATGAGCAGTTCTTC
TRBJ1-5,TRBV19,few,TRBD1,CASTTTWLGGVYSNQPQHF,TGTGCCAGTACCACCACTTGGTTAGGGGGCGTTTATAGCAATCAGCCCCAGCATTTT
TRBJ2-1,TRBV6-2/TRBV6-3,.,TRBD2,CASSYSNKISGRGDDEQFF,TGTGCCAGCAGTTACTCGAATAAGATTAGCGGGAGGGGGGACGATGAGCAGTTCTTC
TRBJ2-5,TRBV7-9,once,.,CASSFGLLGRGQETQYF,TGTGCCAGCAGCTTTGGGCTATTGGGGCGCGGACAAGAGACCCAGTACTTC
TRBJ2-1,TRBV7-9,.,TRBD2,CASGLAGAYNEQFF,TGTGCCAGCGGACTAGCGGGAGCCTACAATGAGCAGTTCTTC
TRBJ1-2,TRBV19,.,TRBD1,CASAGTGAYGYTF,TGTGCCAGTGCCGGGACAGGGGCTTATGGCTACACCTTC
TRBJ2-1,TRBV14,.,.,CASSQVGGVSEQFF,TGTGCCAGCAGCCAAGTGGGCGGGGTATCCGAGCAGTTCTTC